The rows below give T cell receptor beta chains drawn from one sample of a study of regulatory T cells in long-lasting Graves disease. In TCRdb, the multiplex PCR reads were re-called with MiXCR into one record per CDR3 protein. This repertoire shows 550,000 to 650,000 distinct CDR3 sequences, 15% to 20% found once; its top ten account for 9.5% to 15%. The data also belong to a second study, concerning T cells in Graves' hyperthyroidism and ophthalmopathy.

Sequenced material: peripheral blood mononuclear cells (PBMCs), taken at new diagnosis, from a patient treated with antithyroid drugs. The receptors were gathered from a man aged 18 to 30 with Graves disease. Each CDR3 is given with its conserved first and last residue. The order of the fields is CDR3 protein, CDR3 DNA, J gene, D gene, clone size, V gene. The D gene is left open where the match is weak. Size values are once, few and many counts, or a class for expanded clones, and some rows have none.

CDR3: CASSEGGGEYNEQFF
DNA: TGTGCCAGCAGTGAGGGCGGAGGGGAGTACAATGAGCAGTTCTTC
J: TRBJ2-1
D: -
size: many
V: TRBV2

CDR3: CATYHRKNGANVLTF
DNA: TGTGCCACCTACCACAGGAAAAATGGGGCCAACGTCCTGACTTTC
J: TRBJ2-6
D: -
size: few
V: TRBV10-3

CDR3: CAWPGVEAFF
DNA: TGTGCCTGGCCGGGTGTTGAAGCTTTCTTT
J: TRBJ1-1
D: -
size: -
V: TRBV30

CDR3: CASSLTAQATDTQYF
DNA: TGCGCCAGCAGCTTAACCGCCCAGGCCACAGATACGCAGTATTTT
J: TRBJ2-3
D: -
size: -
V: TRBV5-1

CDR3: CAISDLASNESEF
DNA: TGTGCCATCAGTGATTTGGCTAGTAACGAGTCCGAATTC
J: TRBJ2-5
D: -
size: few
V: TRBV10-3

CDR3: CASSPLRGRRSGANVLTF
DNA: TGTGCCAGCTCACCACTTCGGGGGCGCCGCTCTGGGGCCAACGTCCTGACTTTC
J: TRBJ2-6
D: -
size: once
V: TRBV18

CDR3: CSVGTSAITWYNEQFF
DNA: TGCAGCGTTGGAACTAGCGCCATCACGTGGTACAATGAGCAGTTCTTC
J: TRBJ2-1
D: TRBD2
size: few
V: TRBV29-1

CDR3: CASSLKVEQFF
DNA: TGTGCCAGCAGCTTAAAAGTTGAGCAGTTCTTC
J: TRBJ2-1
D: -
size: -
V: TRBV11-2

CDR3: CASSLRYDGRPEAFF
DNA: TGTGCCAGCAGCTTAAGGTACGACGGGCGGCCTGAAGCTTTCTTT
J: TRBJ1-1
D: -
size: many
V: TRBV7-2

CDR3: CASRLFGQGNHEQYF
DNA: TGTGCCAGCAGATTGTTTGGACAGGGGAACCACGAGCAGTACTTC
J: TRBJ2-7
D: TRBD1
size: few
V: TRBV13

CDR3: CASSPGVLNTEAFF
DNA: TGCGCCAGCAGCCCGGGGGTCCTGAACACTGAAGCTTTCTTT
J: TRBJ1-1
D: -
size: many
V: TRBV5-1

CDR3: CSVEEASDPQTYEQYF
DNA: TGCAGCGTTGAAGAGGCTAGCGACCCTCAAACATACGAGCAGTACTTC
J: TRBJ2-7
D: -
size: many
V: TRBV29-1

CDR3: CASSLEGQGSFYNEQFF
DNA: TGTGCCAGCAGCTTAGAGGGACAGGGGTCCTTCTACAATGAGCAGTTCTTC
J: TRBJ2-1
D: TRBD1
size: few
V: TRBV11-2

CDR3: CASVPGQGDVEQYF
DNA: TGTGCCAGCGTCCCGGGACAGGGGGATGTAGAGCAGTACTTC
J: TRBJ2-7
D: TRBD1
size: few
V: TRBV6-1

CDR3: CASRMWDRVETQYF
DNA: TGTGCCAGCAGGATGTGGGACAGAGTGGAGACCCAGTACTTC
J: TRBJ2-5
D: TRBD1
size: many
V: TRBV28

CDR3: CAWSVLGNTGELFF
DNA: TGTGCCTGGAGTGTATTAGGAAACACCGGGGAGCTGTTTTTT
J: TRBJ2-2
D: -
size: many
V: TRBV30

CDR3: CASSLGTAVNTEAFF
DNA: TGTGCCAGCAGCTTAGGGACCGCCGTGAACACTGAAGCTTTCTTT
J: TRBJ1-1
D: -
size: few
V: TRBV13

CDR3: CASSLSAGGSYNEQFF
DNA: TGTGCCAGCAGTTTATCGGCAGGGGGCTCCTACAATGAGCAGTTCTTC
J: TRBJ2-1
D: TRBD1
size: many
V: TRBV28

CDR3: CASGLLGSSYKQYF
DNA: TGTGCTAGTGGTTTGTTAGGGTCCTCCTACAAGCAGTACTTC
J: TRBJ2-7
D: -
size: -
V: TRBV12-5

CDR3: CSARRNLEEQFF
DNA: TGCAGTGCTAGAAGAAACCTGGAGGAGCAGTTCTTC
J: TRBJ2-1
D: -
size: -
V: TRBV20-1

CDR3: CAISEPRQGVYEQYF
DNA: TGTGCCATCAGTGAACCCCGACAGGGAGTCTACGAGCAGTACTTC
J: TRBJ2-7
D: TRBD1
size: -
V: TRBV10-3

CDR3: CASSQAALEAFF
DNA: TGTGCCAGCAGCCAAGCGGCGCTTGAAGCTTTCTTT
J: TRBJ1-1
D: -
size: many
V: TRBV3-1

CDR3: CASSRDSEGSTGELFF
DNA: TGCGCCAGCAGCAGAGACTCGGAGGGATCCACCGGGGAGCTGTTTTTT
J: TRBJ2-2
D: -
size: -
V: TRBV5-1

CDR3: CASGVSNEKLFF
DNA: TGTGCCAGCGGAGTCAGCAATGAAAAACTGTTTTTT
J: TRBJ1-4
D: -
size: many
V: TRBV28

CDR3: CASSLSRLGNTEAFF
DNA: TGTGCCAGCAGCTTGTCGCGTCTGGGGAACACTGAAGCTTTCTTT
J: TRBJ1-1
D: -
size: few
V: TRBV11-2

CDR3: CATSIGTGRETQYF
DNA: TGTGCCACCAGCATAGGGACAGGGCGTGAGACCCAGTACTTC
J: TRBJ2-5
D: TRBD1
size: few
V: TRBV15

CDR3: CAWSVLTNNQPQHF
DNA: TGTGCCTGGAGTGTACTGACGAACAATCAGCCCCAGCATTTT
J: TRBJ1-5
D: -
size: -
V: TRBV30

CDR3: CASMRDNHEQYF
DNA: TGCGCCAGCATGCGGGATAATCACGAGCAGTACTTC
J: TRBJ2-7
D: -
size: -
V: TRBV5-1

CDR3: CATSRAPQETQYF
DNA: TGTGCCACCAGCAGGGCCCCCCAAGAGACCCAGTACTTC
J: TRBJ2-5
D: -
size: many
V: TRBV15

CDR3: CAWSFGAGKDEQYF
DNA: TGTGCCTGGAGTTTTGGAGCGGGAAAGGACGAGCAGTACTTC
J: TRBJ2-7
D: TRBD2
size: many
V: TRBV30

CDR3: CSGLTRQETQYF
DNA: TGCAGTGGCCTGACTAGACAAGAGACCCAGTACTTC
J: TRBJ2-5
D: -
size: many
V: TRBV20-1

CDR3: CASRRGQGNYGYTF
DNA: TGTGCCAGCAGGAGGGGACAGGGAAATTATGGCTACACCTTC
J: TRBJ1-2
D: TRBD1
size: -
V: TRBV6-1

CDR3: CASSPRSFPGQGTNEKLFF
DNA: TGTGCCAGCAGCCCCAGATCATTCCCGGGACAGGGGACTAATGAAAAACTGTTTTTT
J: TRBJ1-4
D: TRBD1
size: -
V: TRBV7-3

CDR3: CASSRTQFANTGELFF
DNA: TGCGCCAGCAGCCGTACTCAGTTCGCGAACACCGGGGAGCTGTTTTTT
J: TRBJ2-2
D: -
size: -
V: TRBV4-1

CDR3: CASSAGQGDEAFF
DNA: TGTGCCAGCTCAGCAGGCCAGGGTGATGAAGCTTTCTTT
J: TRBJ1-1
D: -
size: many
V: TRBV18

CDR3: CASSLSGEGTQYF
DNA: TGTGCCAGCAGCTTAAGTGGGGAGGGTACGCAGTATTTT
J: TRBJ2-3
D: TRBD2
size: many
V: TRBV7-8

CDR3: CTSSPRGLAGENTGELFF
DNA: TGTACCAGCAGCCCGCGTGGCCTGGCGGGAGAGAACACCGGGGAGCTGTTTTTT
J: TRBJ2-2
D: TRBD2
size: few
V: TRBV7-3

CDR3: CSARQGPVGKNIQYF
DNA: TGCAGTGCTAGACAGGGTCCAGTGGGGAAAAACATTCAGTACTTC
J: TRBJ2-4
D: -
size: -
V: TRBV20-1

CDR3: CASSWPAVPETQYF
DNA: TGTGCCAGTAGTTGGCCAGCTGTACCGGAGACCCAGTACTTC
J: TRBJ2-5
D: -
size: -
V: TRBV19

CDR3: CASSSGDWVNEQFF
DNA: TGTGCCAGCAGTTCGGGAGACTGGGTGAATGAGCAGTTCTTC
J: TRBJ2-1
D: -
size: few
V: TRBV27

CDR3: CASTSAGGATQYF
DNA: TGTGCCAGCACCTCAGCAGGGGGGGCAACCCAGTACTTC
J: TRBJ2-5
D: -
size: many
V: TRBV6-1

CDR3: CASKGTGANVLTF
DNA: TGTGCCAGCAAGGGGACTGGGGCCAACGTCCTGACTTTC
J: TRBJ2-6
D: -
size: -
V: TRBV3-1

CDR3: CASSPMDSLNTEAFF
DNA: TGTGCCAGCTCACCTATGGACAGCTTGAACACTGAAGCTTTCTTT
J: TRBJ1-1
D: -
size: many
V: TRBV18

CDR3: CASSSWTGSYEQYF
DNA: TGTGCCAGCAGCTCCTGGACAGGCTCCTACGAGCAGTACTTC
J: TRBJ2-7
D: TRBD1
size: few
V: TRBV7-2

CDR3: CASSQQTGGGETQYF
DNA: TGTGCCAGCAGCCAACAGACAGGGGGAGGGGAGACCCAGTACTTC
J: TRBJ2-5
D: TRBD1
size: -
V: TRBV9

CDR3: CASSLKAGSGANVLTF
DNA: TGTGCCAGCAGCTTAAAAGCAGGCTCTGGGGCCAACGTCCTGACTTTC
J: TRBJ2-6
D: -
size: -
V: TRBV7-2

CDR3: CASSLDRQGKSYGYTF
DNA: TGCGCCAGCAGCTTGGATAGGCAGGGAAAATCCTATGGCTACACCTTC
J: TRBJ1-2
D: -
size: many
V: TRBV5-1

CDR3: CASNVGLVNEQFF
DNA: TGTGCCAGCAACGTCGGACTGGTCAATGAGCAGTTCTTC
J: TRBJ2-1
D: -
size: many
V: TRBV12-3/TRBV12-4

CDR3: CASRGGPHGVYEQYF
DNA: TGTGCCAGCAGAGGTGGACCACACGGCGTATACGAGCAGTACTTC
J: TRBJ2-7
D: -
size: many
V: TRBV6-1

CDR3: CASQAGGGETQYF
DNA: TGTGCCAGCCAGGCCGGGGGGGGAGAGACCCAGTACTTC
J: TRBJ2-5
D: TRBD2
size: many
V: TRBV12-3/TRBV12-4

CDR3: CVTSDWTSGNQETQYF
DNA: TGTGTTACCAGTGACTGGACTAGCGGGAACCAAGAGACCCAGTACTTC
J: TRBJ2-5
D: TRBD2
size: -
V: TRBV24-1

CDR3: CASSLFSLDEQFF
DNA: TGTGCCAGCAGCTTATTTAGTTTGGATGAGCAGTTCTTC
J: TRBJ2-1
D: -
size: few
V: TRBV7-3

CDR3: CAWSVHGTGELFF
DNA: TGTGCCTGGAGTGTACACGGGACCGGGGAGCTGTTTTTT
J: TRBJ2-2
D: -
size: few
V: TRBV30

CDR3: CSARDHWRVDTQYF
DNA: TGCAGTGCTAGAGATCACTGGAGAGTAGATACGCAGTATTTT
J: TRBJ2-3
D: -
size: many
V: TRBV20-1

CDR3: CASSFSTGSNEQFF
DNA: TGTGCCAGCAGCTTTTCGACAGGCTCCAATGAGCAGTTCTTC
J: TRBJ2-1
D: -
size: many
V: TRBV12-3/TRBV12-4

CDR3: CASSPFLLAGTYEQYF
DNA: TGTGCCAGCAGTCCCTTCCTTTTAGCGGGGACCTACGAGCAGTACTTC
J: TRBJ2-7
D: TRBD2
size: few
V: TRBV27

CDR3: CASSLASGSAEAFF
DNA: TGTGCCAGCAGCTTAGCTTCGGGGAGCGCTGAAGCTTTCTTT
J: TRBJ1-1
D: -
size: -
V: TRBV7-9

CDR3: CASSLEVGEQYF
DNA: TGCGCCAGCAGCTTAGAGGTCGGTGAGCAGTACTTC
J: TRBJ2-7
D: -
size: many
V: TRBV5-1